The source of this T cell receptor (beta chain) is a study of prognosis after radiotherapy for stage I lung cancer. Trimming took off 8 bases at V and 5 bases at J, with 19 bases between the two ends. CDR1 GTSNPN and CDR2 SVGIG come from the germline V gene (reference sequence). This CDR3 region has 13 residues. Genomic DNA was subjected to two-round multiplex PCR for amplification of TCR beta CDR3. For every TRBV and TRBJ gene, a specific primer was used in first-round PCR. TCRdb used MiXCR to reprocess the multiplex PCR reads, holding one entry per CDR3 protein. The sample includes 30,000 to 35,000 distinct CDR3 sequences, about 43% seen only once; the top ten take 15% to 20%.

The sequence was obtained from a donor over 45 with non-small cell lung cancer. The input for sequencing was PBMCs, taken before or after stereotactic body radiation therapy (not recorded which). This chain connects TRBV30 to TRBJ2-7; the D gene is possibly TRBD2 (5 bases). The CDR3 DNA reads TGTGCCGCCTCACTGTTTTCGCGGGACGAGCAGTACTTC. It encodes CAASLFSRDEQYF.